This T cell receptor beta chain was identified during a study of OX40 agonist ivuxolimab in advanced cancers. Study-wide points: More expanded clones were found, on average, in CD8+ than in CD4+ T cells.

In regard to this clone: The antigen is unknown.

The ends lost 5 bases at V and 3 bases at J; junction bases unmatched: 10. This CDR3 has 15 amino acids. Germline V gene sequence: CDR1 SGHAT, CDR2 FQNNGV. Method: immunoSEQ multiplex PCR; TCRdb's copy keeps in-frame clones and lacks some. The data hold some 49,000 clones, with over 60% observed a single time. The sample in question was CD4+ or CD8+ T cells sorted from blood, obtained in a trial of the OX40 agonist ivuxolimab. This rearrangement joins TRBV11-2 to TRBJ2-7, with TRBD2 matching 7 bases. The TCR sequence derives from an adult with an advanced solid tumor such as melanoma, head and neck, liver or kidney cancer. Written as DNA, the CDR3 is TGTGCCAGCAGCCTCCAGGACGGGAGGAACTACGAGCAGTACTTC. It translates to CASSLQDGRNYEQYF.